This TCR beta chain was sequenced in a study of blood T cells in healthy people across ages. Germline-derived CDR1 and CDR2 are MNHEY and SVGEGT. The CDR3 is made up of 15 amino acids. V lost 7 bases to trimming and J lost 1 base; unmatched junction nucleotides: 9. Caucasian, healthy and from Russia, the donors were aged between roughly 6 and 95. Samples each had at least 5 micrograms of total RNA extracted. Study-wide findings and caveats: Among long-lived donors, naive CD4+ cells were more numerous and diversity higher than in aged donors. A roughly linear age-dependent decrease characterized TCR beta diversity per million T cells.

Of note for this clonotype: The target antigen is unknown.

Using a J-beta primer mix together with a sample-barcoded 5' primer, a second PCR was run for about 7 to 12 cycles. TCRdb re-analysed the 5' RACE reads in MiXCR, keeping a single row per CDR3 protein. The sample has 700,000 to 1,000,000 distinct CDR3 sequences, 40% to 50% seen once. Sequencing was done on a sample of blood. The origin of this receptor is a man in his 60s in good health. V is TRBV6-2 or TRBV6-3 and J is TRBJ2-7, with 8 bases matching TRBD1. The CDR3 coding sequence is TGTGCCAGCAATCCCTTGGGACAGGTGTCCTACGAGCAGTACTTC. This encodes CASNPLGQVSYEQYF.